This T cell receptor beta chain was sequenced during a study of T cells in Graves' hyperthyroidism and ophthalmopathy. Points from the study as a whole: The authors' 13 V-J model separated ophthalmopathy from stable hyperthyroidism.

TCR beta CDR3 regions were amplified from RNA. The TCR CDR3 was amplified in a first-round RT-PCR using the HTBI primer set. In TCRdb, the multiplex PCR reads were re-called with MiXCR into one record per CDR3 protein. The top ten clones hold roughly 7.7% of a sample with 450,000 to 700,000 distinct CDR3 sequences, about 43% of them seen once. The study left out patients who had uncontrolled infection, other autoimmune disease, pregnancy or lactation. Diagnoses were made from clinical symptoms, serum measures (thyroxine and TRAb), thyroid ultrasound and orbital computed tomography. Trimming left V 7 bases short and J 3 bases short, with 16 bases between. Germline V lookup: CDR1 LNHDA, CDR2 SQIVND (reference sequence). The CDR3 contains 15 residues. There are many counts of this clonotype. Its antigen is unidentified.

The sample comprised peripheral blood or thyroid tissue (not recorded which). The TCR comes from a woman under 30 with Graves' hyperthyroidism. The V and J genes are TRBV19 and TRBJ1-5; D is unresolved. DNA of the CDR3: TGTGCCAGTAAAGTGAGGAGGGAGTACAATCAGCCCCAGCATTTT. Protein product: CASKVRREYNQPQHF. Looking up the rest from reference TRBV19 and TRBJ1-5 gives the full variable domain: DGGITQSPKYLFRKEGQNVTLSCEQNLNHDAMYWYRQDPGQGLRLIYYSQIVNDFQKGDIAEGYSVSREKKESFPLTVTSAQKNPTAFYLCASKVRREYNQPQHFGDGTRLSIL.